A selection of T cell receptor beta chains follows, all from one sample in a study of CD8+ T cells in alopecia areata. Sequencing was performed with immunoSEQ multiplex PCR; in TCRdb, only in-frame clones are kept and a portion is missing. The top ten hold around 4% of the sample, which has 200,000 to 250,000 clones, over 60% seen once. The source was CD4+ T cells sorted from blood, collected at week 4, from a patient treated with tofacitinib. These receptors were obtained from a human donor with alopecia areata. Each CDR3 is given with its conserved first and last residue. A D gene is named only where the DNA matches it firmly. Size values are once, few and many counts, or a class for expanded clones, and some rows have none.

D gene	V gene	J gene	clone size	CDR3 length	CDR3 protein	CDR3 DNA
TRBD1	TRBV5-1	TRBJ2-6	-	15	CASSWTGTGANVLTF	TGCGCCAGCAGCTGGACAGGGACTGGGGCCAACGTCCTGACTTTC
-	TRBV5-1	TRBJ2-3	medium-sized	14	CASSFSSEGDTQYF	TGCGCCAGCAGCTTCTCATCTGAGGGAGATACGCAGTATTTT
-	TRBV4-1	TRBJ1-2	-	11	CASSQGGGYTF	TGCGCCAGCAGCCAAGGTGGAGGCTACACCTTC
-	TRBV4-3	TRBJ1-5	-	16	CASSQDRRGPNQPQHF	TGCGCCAGCAGCCAAGATAGAAGGGGACCTAATCAGCCCCAGCATTTT
-	TRBV7-8	TRBJ2-6	-	16	CASSLTPISGANVLTF	TGTGCCAGCAGCCTCACACCGATCTCTGGGGCCAACGTCCTGACTTTC
-	TRBV30	TRBJ1-2	-	12	CAWRPLGRLYTF	TGTGCCTGGAGACCACTCGGCAGACTCTACACCTTC
TRBD2	TRBV18	TRBJ2-1	-	15	CASSPPERGGGEQFF	TGTGCCAGCTCACCACCGGAGCGCGGGGGGGGTGAGCAGTTCTTC
TRBD1	TRBV23-1	TRBJ1-2	-	17	CASSHPSPRGLNYGYTF	TGCGCCAGCAGTCACCCTTCCCCCAGGGGGTTGAACTATGGCTACACCTTC
TRBD1	TRBV4-3	TRBJ2-7	-	15	CASSQEGQGAYEQYF	TGCGCCAGCAGCCAAGAAGGACAGGGGGCTTACGAGCAGTACTTC
TRBD1	TRBV11-2	TRBJ1-5	few	14	CASSLGTGNQPQHF	TGTGCCAGCAGCTTAGGGACAGGCAACCAGCCCCAGCATTTT
-	TRBV6-1	TRBJ2-1	-	15	CASRTGTLNYNEQFF	TGTGCCAGCAGAACCGGGACTCTAAATTACAATGAGCAGTTCTTC
-	TRBV7-9	TRBJ2-2	-	14	CASSLRGASGELFF	TGTGCCAGCAGCTTACGAGGGGCGTCCGGGGAGCTGTTTTTT
-	TRBV7-9	TRBJ2-3	-	14	CASSLTQGLDTQYF	TGTGCCAGCAGCTTGACCCAGGGTCTGGATACGCAGTATTTT
TRBD1	TRBV11-2	TRBJ1-6	-	16	CASSFGLDRGNSPLHF	TGTGCCAGCAGCTTCGGCTTGGACAGGGGGAATTCACCCCTCCACTTT
TRBD1	TRBV7-9	TRBJ2-7	-	14	CASSLTSGQSNLYF	TGTGCCAGCAGCTTAACCTCGGGACAGAGTAATCTGTACTTC
-	TRBV5-8	TRBJ1-2	-	14	CASSLGMAGAGYTF	TGTGCCAGCAGCTTGGGTATGGCAGGAGCTGGCTACACCTTC
-	TRBV29-1	TRBJ2-5	few	14	CSVGGGGTGETQYF	TGCAGCGTTGGTGGGGGCGGTACCGGAGAGACCCAGTACTTC
TRBD2	TRBV29-1	TRBJ2-1	once	13	CSVERGGINEQFF	TGCAGCGTTGAACGGGGGGGCATTAATGAGCAGTTCTTC
-	TRBV5-1	TRBJ2-3	-	13	CASSLGGTDTQYF	TGCGCCAGCAGCTTGGGTGGAACAGATACGCAGTATTTT
-	TRBV4-1	TRBJ2-5	-	14	CASSQVGTLETQYF	TGCGCCAGCAGCCAAGTAGGGACTTTGGAGACCCAGTACTTC
TRBD2	TRBV14	TRBJ2-7	-	15	CASSQELAGVHEQYF	TGTGCCAGCAGCCAAGAGCTAGCGGGGGTCCACGAGCAGTACTTC
TRBD1	TRBV6-5	TRBJ1-6	-	15	CASSLGRRGDSPLHF	TGTGCCAGCAGCCTGGGGCGCAGGGGGGATTCACCCCTCCACTTT
-	TRBV4-3	TRBJ2-3	-	15	CASSQEFRGTDTQYF	TGCGCCAGCAGCCAAGAGTTCAGGGGCACAGATACGCAGTATTTT
TRBD1	TRBV5-4	TRBJ2-1	-	13	CASSSVQGDEQFF	TGTGCCAGCAGCTCGGTACAGGGGGATGAGCAGTTCTTC
-	TRBV2	TRBJ1-6	-	13	CASEAGNRSPLHF	TGTGCCAGCGAAGCAGGGAATCGTTCACCCCTCCACTTT
-	TRBV2	TRBJ2-4	-	14	CASSLAGSKNIQYF	TGTGCCAGCAGCTTAGCAGGGTCCAAAAACATTCAGTACTTC
-	TRBV5-6	TRBJ2-7	once	12	CASSPRGQGGDF	TGTGCCAGCAGCCCACGGGGGCAAGGAGGTGACTTC
-	TRBV5-1	TRBJ1-2	-	15	CASSLEQGGLYGYTF	TGCGCCAGCAGCTTGGAACAGGGTGGCCTTTATGGCTACACCTTC
-	TRBV27	TRBJ2-7	-	13	CASSLSGSYEQYF	TGTGCCAGCAGTTTATCGGGCTCCTACGAGCAGTACTTC
TRBD1	TRBV4-1	TRBJ1-1	few	15	CASSQDRGLGTEAFF	TGCGCCAGCAGCCAAGATAGGGGGCTTGGGACTGAAGCTTTCTTT
-	TRBV10-3	TRBJ1-5	-	16	CAISESGGTGNQPQHF	TGTGCCATCAGTGAGTCCGGTGGCACAGGGAATCAGCCCCAGCATTTT
-	TRBV4-2	TRBJ2-5	-	15	CASSQDLQGRETQYF	TGTGCCAGCAGCCAAGATCTACAGGGGAGGGAGACCCAGTACTTC
-	TRBV25-1	TRBJ1-4	-	15	CASSGPSATNEKLFF	TGTGCCAGCAGTGGCCCCAGTGCAACTAATGAAAAACTGTTTTTT
-	TRBV20-1	TRBJ2-1	-	11	CSARDSHEQFF	TGCAGTGCTAGAGATTCCCATGAGCAGTTCTTC
-	TRBV29-1	TRBJ1-5	few	13	CSVGQQGNQPQHF	TGCAGCGTTGGGCAGCAGGGCAATCAGCCCCAGCATTTT
-	TRBV7-9	TRBJ1-2	-	13	CASSRDGNYGYTF	TGTGCCAGCAGCCGGGACGGAAACTATGGCTACACCTTC
-	TRBV18	TRBJ2-2	-	14	CASSPTRDTGELFF	TGTGCCAGCTCACCAACCAGGGACACCGGGGAGCTGTTTTTT
TRBD2	TRBV9	TRBJ2-5	-	15	CASSVSGGAWETQYF	TGTGCCAGCAGCGTTAGCGGGGGGGCCTGGGAGACCCAGTACTTC
-	TRBV19	TRBJ1-1	-	14	CASKVFELGTEAFF	TGTGCCAGTAAGGTTTTCGAGTTGGGGACTGAAGCTTTCTTT
-	TRBV29-1	TRBJ1-1	-	14	CSVNLRLTNTEAFF	TGCAGCGTCAATCTCAGATTGACCAACACTGAAGCTTTCTTT
-	TRBV5-1	TRBJ1-2	few	14	CASSASNSRYGYTF	TGCGCCAGCAGCGCGTCGAACTCCCGGTATGGCTACACCTTC
-	TRBV7-9	TRBJ1-1	few	14	CASSLGQQNTEAFF	TGTGCCAGCAGCTTAGGACAGCAGAACACTGAAGCTTTCTTT
-	TRBV6-4	TRBJ1-2	few	13	CATRREGAYGYTF	TGTGCCACCAGGCGGGAAGGGGCCTATGGCTACACCTTC
-	TRBV7-2	TRBJ2-7	few	14	CASSFDRFSYEQYF	TGTGCCAGCAGCTTCGACAGGTTCTCCTACGAGCAGTACTTC
-	TRBV30	TRBJ1-2	-	16	CAWSVTYSKKRDGYTF	TGTGCCTGGAGTGTCACTTATAGCAAAAAGAGGGATGGCTACACCTTC
-	TRBV30	TRBJ2-7	-	12	CAWSVQSYEQYF	TGTGCCTGGAGTGTACAATCCTACGAGCAGTACTTC
-	TRBV2	TRBJ2-2	-	15	CASSFRRGNTGELFF	TGTGCCAGCAGTTTTAGGCGGGGGAACACCGGGGAGCTGTTTTTT
TRBD1	TRBV30	TRBJ1-5	-	17	CAWSSERTGNSNQPQHF	TGTGCCTGGAGTTCAGAACGGACAGGGAATAGCAATCAGCCCCAGCATTTT